These T cell receptor beta chains were read from a single sample in a study of T cells after yellow fever vaccination. TCRdb processed the 5' RACE reads anew with MiXCR; each CDR3 protein has one entry. The sample carries about 350,000 distinct CDR3 sequences, 11% recorded once. Sequencing used PBMCs, obtained on the day of the first yellow fever vaccination. The receptors were gathered from a man younger than 30 who received the YFV17D yellow fever vaccine. CDR3s include the opening cysteine and the closing phenylalanine or tryptophan. A D gene is named only where the DNA matches it firmly. Size is omitted from some rows. Given values are once, few, many or a class for expanded clones.

>TRBV7-6|NA|NA|TRBJ2-1
TGTGCCAGCAGCTTAGAGGGAAGGGGGGGCTCCTACAATGAGCAGTTCTTC
CASSLEGRGGSYNEQFF
>TRBV7-2|NA|NA|TRBJ1-2
TGTGCCAGCAGCTTGGGACGGTTTAACTATGGCTACACCTTC
CASSLGRFNYGYTF
>TRBV5-1|many|NA|TRBJ2-2
TGCGCCAGCAGCTTTCAGGGTCGAGACACCGGGGAGCTGTTTTTT
CASSFQGRDTGELFF
>TRBV7-8|NA|TRBD1|TRBJ1-2
TGTGCCAGCAGCTTATCCGGGACAGGGTTTCTTACCTTC
CASSLSGTGFLTF
>TRBV7-2|NA|TRBD1|TRBJ2-4
TGTGCCAGCAGCTGGGGGACAGGAGGGGACATTCAGTACTTC
CASSWGTGGDIQYF
>TRBV28|few|TRBD2|TRBJ2-4
TGTGCCAGCAGTTCATCGGTGGGGCGGGGGGGAAACATTCAGTACTTC
CASSSSVGRGGNIQYF
>TRBV11-3|NA|NA|TRBJ1-1
TGTGCCAGCAGCCGAGGGTTTGGGACTGAAGCTTTCTTT
CASSRGFGTEAFF
>TRBV5-4|NA|NA|TRBJ2-1
TGTGCCAGCAGCTCCCGGGAACAGGGCTACAATGAGCAGTTCTTC
CASSSREQGYNEQFF
>TRBV7-3|NA|NA|TRBJ2-5
TGTGCCAGCAGCTTATTTGTGGGTCTTTGGGAGACCCAGTACTTC
CASSLFVGLWETQYF
>TRBV15|few|TRBD2|TRBJ2-1
TGTGCCACCAGCAGAGATCTGTCGGGGGGTGAGCAGTTCTTC
CATSRDLSGGEQFF
>TRBV18|NA|TRBD2|TRBJ2-7
TGTGCCAGCTCACCGGGACTAGCGGACCACGAGCAGTACTTC
CASSPGLADHEQYF
>TRBV6-4|many|TRBD1|TRBJ2-3
TGTGCCAGCAGTGACGGGACAGGGGGCACAGATACGCAGTATTTT
CASSDGTGGTDTQYF
>TRBV7-2|NA|NA|TRBJ1-4
TGTGCCAGCAGCTTACGGGCCTCAACTAATGAAAAACTGTTTTTT
CASSLRASTNEKLFF
>TRBV29-1|NA|TRBD1|TRBJ1-1
TGCAGAACGACAGGGAGCGGCACTGAAGCTTTCTTT
CRTTGSGTEAFF
>TRBV20-1|many|NA|TRBJ2-1
TGCAGTGCCCAGGAAACGTTTTCTCGGACATTGAACAATGAGCAGTTCTTC
CSAQETFSRTLNNEQFF
>TRBV6-1|few|NA|TRBJ1-1
TGTGCCAGCAGTAGTGGGCGGGACGGGAACACTGAAGCTTTCTTT
CASSSGRDGNTEAFF
>TRBV12-3/TRBV12-4|few|TRBD2|TRBJ2-1
TGTGCCAGCAGTTACAAGCGGGGGATCTCCAATGAGCAGTTCTTC
CASSYKRGISNEQFF
>TRBV7-6|few|NA|TRBJ2-1
TGTGCCAGCAGCCGAATAGATCACAATGAGCAGTTCTTC
CASSRIDHNEQFF
>TRBV7-2|NA|NA|TRBJ1-5
TGTGCCAGCAGCTTAGCCCTATATCAGCCCCAGCATTTT
CASSLALYQPQHF